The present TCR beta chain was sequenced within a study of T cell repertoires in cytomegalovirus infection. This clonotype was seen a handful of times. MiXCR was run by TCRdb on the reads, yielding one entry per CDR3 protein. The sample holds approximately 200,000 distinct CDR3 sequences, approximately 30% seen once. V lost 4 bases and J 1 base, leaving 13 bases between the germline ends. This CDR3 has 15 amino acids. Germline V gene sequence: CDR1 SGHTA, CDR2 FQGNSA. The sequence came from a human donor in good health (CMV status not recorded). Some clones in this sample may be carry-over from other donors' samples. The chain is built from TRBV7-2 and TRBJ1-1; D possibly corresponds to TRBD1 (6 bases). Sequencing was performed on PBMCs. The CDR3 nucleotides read TGTGCCAGCAGCTCCCTTTACAGGGCGAACACTGAAGCTTTCTTT. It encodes CASSSLYRANTEAFF.